Listed below are T cell receptor beta chains from one sample, sequenced in a study of T cells in Graves' hyperthyroidism and ophthalmopathy. MiXCR was run by TCRdb on the multiplex PCR reads, yielding one entry per CDR3 protein. The repertoire holds around 540,000 distinct CDR3 sequences, 46% seen once, with 8% to 8.5% in the top ten. What was sequenced was peripheral blood or thyroid tissue (not recorded which). Every receptor here comes from a woman under 30 with Graves' hyperthyroidism. Each CDR3 is given without its conserved first and last residue. The order of the fields is CDR3 protein, clone size, V gene, J gene, D gene. The D gene is left open where the match is weak. Some rows mark clone size as missing; the rest say once, few, many or name a class of expanded clone.

cdr3_aa: SVEDIDNTNTEAF; clone_size: .; v_call: TRBV29-1; j_call: TRBJ1-1; d_call: .
cdr3_aa: ASHRGYGYT; clone_size: .; v_call: TRBV12-3/TRBV12-4; j_call: TRBJ1-2; d_call: .
cdr3_aa: AGSLVAEKLF; clone_size: .; v_call: TRBV7-9; j_call: TRBJ1-4; d_call: .
cdr3_aa: ASSMFGRTDQPQH; clone_size: many; v_call: TRBV19; j_call: TRBJ1-5; d_call: .
cdr3_aa: AISDTTLASGTISQPQH; clone_size: .; v_call: TRBV10-3; j_call: TRBJ1-5; d_call: .
cdr3_aa: ASSIHSNYEQY; clone_size: .; v_call: TRBV19; j_call: TRBJ2-7; d_call: .
cdr3_aa: ASSFLGSETQY; clone_size: .; v_call: TRBV7-3; j_call: TRBJ2-5; d_call: .
cdr3_aa: ASSLTYNRGSTQY; clone_size: few; v_call: TRBV7-2; j_call: TRBJ2-5; d_call: TRBD1
cdr3_aa: ASSIAQGVRTEAF; clone_size: many; v_call: TRBV19; j_call: TRBJ1-1; d_call: TRBD1
cdr3_aa: ATSSSVRTIYEQY; clone_size: .; v_call: TRBV15; j_call: TRBJ2-7; d_call: .
cdr3_aa: ASRSLPRTGGEASYEQY; clone_size: few; v_call: TRBV7-8; j_call: TRBJ2-7; d_call: TRBD2
cdr3_aa: AISVEPGDEPQH; clone_size: .; v_call: TRBV10-3; j_call: TRBJ1-5; d_call: .
cdr3_aa: AISESGELPLH; clone_size: .; v_call: TRBV10-3; j_call: TRBJ1-6; d_call: .
cdr3_aa: ASSLGDRGAGNTTY; clone_size: once; v_call: TRBV5-1; j_call: TRBJ1-3; d_call: TRBD1
cdr3_aa: ATRESHREETQY; clone_size: .; v_call: TRBV24-1; j_call: TRBJ2-5; d_call: .
cdr3_aa: ASSIDVRGRDTEAF; clone_size: .; v_call: TRBV19; j_call: TRBJ1-1; d_call: .
cdr3_aa: ASRPPDGQETQH; clone_size: .; v_call: TRBV2; j_call: TRBJ1-5; d_call: .
cdr3_aa: ASRAGVFPGANVLT; clone_size: .; v_call: TRBV7-9; j_call: TRBJ2-6; d_call: TRBD2
cdr3_aa: ASSFVGRGREQY; clone_size: .; v_call: TRBV2; j_call: TRBJ2-5; d_call: TRBD1
cdr3_aa: ASSVGPGPGAPGYT; clone_size: few; v_call: TRBV9; j_call: TRBJ1-2; d_call: .
cdr3_aa: ASSEEMTGRELF; clone_size: few; v_call: TRBV7-3; j_call: TRBJ2-2; d_call: TRBD1
cdr3_aa: SARESHRNTEAF; clone_size: .; v_call: TRBV20-1; j_call: TRBJ1-1; d_call: .
cdr3_aa: ASSYTRMIGELF; clone_size: .; v_call: TRBV10-3; j_call: TRBJ2-2; d_call: .
cdr3_aa: SARITGPSYEQY; clone_size: .; v_call: TRBV20-1; j_call: TRBJ2-7; d_call: .
cdr3_aa: ASSSGTDYQPQH; clone_size: .; v_call: TRBV7-9; j_call: TRBJ1-5; d_call: TRBD1
cdr3_aa: ASSMTYLMSYEQY; clone_size: .; v_call: TRBV19; j_call: TRBJ2-7; d_call: .
cdr3_aa: ATSDFAGANTGELF; clone_size: .; v_call: TRBV24-1; j_call: TRBJ2-2; d_call: TRBD2
cdr3_aa: ASSYTGGGEETQY; clone_size: .; v_call: TRBV7-6; j_call: TRBJ2-5; d_call: TRBD1
cdr3_aa: SVDPGGGTEAF; clone_size: many; v_call: TRBV29-1; j_call: TRBJ1-1; d_call: .
cdr3_aa: ASSSPPGRTGANVLT; clone_size: few; v_call: TRBV5-1; j_call: TRBJ2-6; d_call: .
cdr3_aa: GSPGLAGGPGGEQY; clone_size: .; v_call: TRBV11-2; j_call: TRBJ2-7; d_call: TRBD2
cdr3_aa: AIGTSGFDGEKLF; clone_size: .; v_call: TRBV10-3; j_call: TRBJ1-4; d_call: .
cdr3_aa: ASSAGVGYNEKLF; clone_size: many; v_call: TRBV9; j_call: TRBJ1-4; d_call: .
cdr3_aa: ASSPSSGRFNEQY; clone_size: .; v_call: TRBV25-1; j_call: TRBJ2-7; d_call: TRBD2
cdr3_aa: ASSIWRDPNSPLH; clone_size: few; v_call: TRBV19; j_call: TRBJ1-6; d_call: .
cdr3_aa: ASSLTTGGTEAF; clone_size: many; v_call: TRBV7-3; j_call: TRBJ1-1; d_call: TRBD1
cdr3_aa: ASSLETDPNEKLF; clone_size: .; v_call: TRBV7-7; j_call: TRBJ1-4; d_call: .
cdr3_aa: ASSTQRTNYGYT; clone_size: few; v_call: TRBV4-1; j_call: TRBJ1-2; d_call: .
cdr3_aa: ASTSSYEQY; clone_size: few; v_call: TRBV6-1; j_call: TRBJ2-7; d_call: .
cdr3_aa: ASSIGPQETQETQY; clone_size: .; v_call: TRBV19; j_call: TRBJ2-5; d_call: .
cdr3_aa: SVETGTTYEQY; clone_size: many; v_call: TRBV29-1; j_call: TRBJ2-7; d_call: .
cdr3_aa: SASGRGSSYEQY; clone_size: many; v_call: TRBV20-1; j_call: TRBJ2-7; d_call: .
cdr3_aa: ASSQERSRRGYT; clone_size: .; v_call: TRBV7-9; j_call: TRBJ1-2; d_call: .
cdr3_aa: ATLNLRTGAYGYT; clone_size: .; v_call: TRBV12-3/TRBV12-4; j_call: TRBJ1-2; d_call: TRBD1
cdr3_aa: ASSERLAGNYYEQY; clone_size: .; v_call: TRBV2; j_call: TRBJ2-7; d_call: TRBD2
cdr3_aa: ASTGTREEKLF; clone_size: .; v_call: TRBV19; j_call: TRBJ1-4; d_call: .
cdr3_aa: AISGTGYQPQH; clone_size: .; v_call: TRBV10-3; j_call: TRBJ1-5; d_call: TRBD1
cdr3_aa: SGTVQETQY; clone_size: .; v_call: TRBV29-1; j_call: TRBJ2-5; d_call: .